Below are 25 T cell receptor beta chains sequenced from a single sample in a study of T cells in Graves' hyperthyroidism and ophthalmopathy. RNA transcripts gave rise to amplified TCR beta CDR3 regions. Initially, a first-round RT-PCR of the TCR CDR3 employed the HTBI primer set. MiXCR, applied by TCRdb to the multiplex PCR reads, yields one record per CDR3 protein. This repertoire shows about 420,000 distinct CDR3 sequences, roughly 14% found once; its top ten account for 13% to 15%. Sequenced material: blood. These receptors were taken from a woman aged 18-29 years with Graves' hyperthyroidism.

This clonotype was found many times. The V gene is TRBV28, the J gene TRBJ2-7; 9 nucleotides agree with TRBD2. Germline values: CDR1 MDHEN, CDR2 SYDVKM. With V trimmed by 6 bases and J by 3 bases, 9 bases remained unmatched. The CDR3 runs 15 residues. The CDR3 DNA reads TGTGCCAGCAGGCAAATAGCGGGAGATGGCTACGAGCAGTACTTC. Its protein is CASRQIAGDGYEQYF.

This clonotype was recorded at least ten times. The V gene is TRBV11-2, the J gene TRBJ1-6, with a possible D match to TRBD1 (5 bases). V dropped 5 bases and J dropped 5 bases, with 16 bases sitting between them. The CDR3 extends over 16 amino acids. Germline-derived CDR1 and CDR2 are SGHAT and FQNNGV. The CDR3 region is CASSPLGTVNNSPLHF. In DNA form, the CDR3 reads TGTGCCAGCAGCCCCCTAGGGACGGTGAATAATTCACCCCTCCACTTT.

The chain uses TRBV15 and TRBJ2-5; D gene unclear. CDR1 and CDR2 from the germline V gene are LNHNV and YYDKDF (reference sequence). Trimming cost V 4 bases and J 5 bases, with 8 bases left between them. The CDR3 has 12 residues. The CDR3 loop is CATSTHRETQYF. Written as DNA, the CDR3 is TGTGCCACCAGCACCCATCGGGAGACCCAGTACTTC.

The chain has TRBV15 and TRBJ2-5; D is undetermined. This CDR3 is built from 15 residues. The germline V gene has CDR1 LNHNV and CDR2 YYDKDF (reference sequence). V was clipped by 0 bases and J by 1 base, with 9 bases between them. The CDR3 reads CATSRDLSTQETQYF. The DNA for the CDR3 is TGTGCCACCAGCAGAGATCTAAGTACCCAAGAGACCCAGTACTTC.

In its sample, this clonotype was seen many times. V and J are TRBV7-6 and TRBJ2-1; D might be TRBD2 (6 bases). CDR3 length equals 16 residues. V was cut by 5 bases and J by 4 bases, with 18 bases left in between. Per the germline V gene, CDR1 is SGHVS and CDR2 is FNYEAQ. CDR3: CASSKSETRSYNEQFF. The DNA for the CDR3 is TGTGCCAGCAGCAAATCAGAGACTAGGTCGTACAATGAGCAGTTCTTC.

This clonotype was seen at least ten times. The genes are TRBV11-2 and TRBJ2-7, with D hard to call. The length of the CDR3 is 16 residues. V was clipped by 1 base and J by 1 base, with 14 bases between them. CDR1 and CDR2 from the germline V gene are SGHAT and FQNNGV. The CDR3 coding sequence is TGTGCCAGCAGCTTAGTTGGGCCAGGCTCATCCTACGAGCAGTACTTC. Its protein is CASSLVGPGSSYEQYF.

The V call is TRBV12-5, the J call TRBJ2-6, with D tentatively TRBD1 (6 bases). The CDR3 is 17 amino acids. Germline assignment: CDR1 LGHNT and CDR2 FRNRAP. Trimming pared 6 bases from V and 1 base from J, leaving 16 bases between. CDR3 bases: TGTGCTAGTGGCTGGAACAGTGACAGGTCTGGGGCCAACGTCCTGACTTTC. It is translated as CASGWNSDRSGANVLTF. The whole variable domain, filled in from reference TRBV12-5 and TRBJ2-6, reads DARVTQTPRHKVTEMGQEVTMRCQPILGHNTVFWYRQTMMQGLELLAYFRNRAPLDDSGMPKDRFSAEMPDATLATLKIQPSEPRDSAVYFCASGWNSDRSGANVLTFGAGSRLTVL.

This sequence joins TRBV4-1 and TRBJ2-5; 11 nucleotides align to TRBD1. This CDR3 has 15 residues. Germline CDR1 is MGHRA and CDR2 is YSYEKL. Losses at the gene ends were 2 bases for V and 5 bases for J; bases not matched to a gene: 4. CDR3 bases: TGCGCCAGCAGCCAACCGGACAGGGGGCAGGAGACCCAGTACTTC. Its protein is CASSQPDRGQETQYF.

The chain has TRBV7-9 and TRBJ2-2, with D unresolved. The V gene's germline CDR1 is SEHNR and CDR2 FQNEAQ (reference sequence). Trimming shortened V by 2 bases and J by 0 bases, and 10 bases separated the two germline ends. There are 16 residues in the CDR3. CDR3 in DNA: TGTGCCAGCAGCTTACCGTACACCCCGAACACCGGGGAGCTGTTTTTT. This encodes CASSLPYTPNTGELFF.

This chain links TRBV10-2 with TRBJ2-1; the D gene is possibly TRBD2 (6 bases). CDR1 is WSHSY, CDR2 SAAADI, per germline. The CDR3 runs 12 residues. V was pared by 7 bases and J by 8 bases, with 12 bases between. CDR3 nucleotides: TGCGCCAGCACTAGCAGGAGGGATGAGCAGTTCTTC. As protein: CASTSRRDEQFF.

This clonotype was observed a handful of times. The gene calls are TRBV19 and TRBJ2-7; D might be TRBD2 (6 bases). The CDR3 consists of 14 residues. V lost 5 bases, J lost 3 bases, and 14 bases lay in between. Germline V gene lookup returns CDR1 LNHDA and CDR2 SQIVND (reference sequence). The CDR3 nucleotides read TGTGCCAGTAGTGAGAACGCGGGGATCTACGAGCAGTACTTC. Amino acid sequence: CASSENAGIYEQYF.

This clonotype was recorded many times. V is TRBV2 and J is TRBJ1-1, with D unresolved. Germline CDR1 reads SNHLY; CDR2 reads FYNNEI. There are 13 residues in the CDR3. The germline V and J ends were trimmed by 3 bases and 7 bases, with 12 bases remaining between them. This chain's CDR3 is CASSDRNIGEAFF. The DNA of the CDR3 is TGTGCCAGCAGTGACAGAAACATTGGTGAAGCTTTCTTT.

The chain combines TRBV7-3 with TRBJ1-1; D might be TRBD1 (5 bases). With 7 bases removed from V and 1 base from J, the gap between germline ends came to 16 bases. This CDR3 spans 15 amino acids. Per germline, CDR1 SGHTA and CDR2 FQGTGA. The CDR3 coding sequence is TGTGCCAGCAACATTCTGTGGGGGGAGAACACTGAAGCTTTCTTT. It encodes CASNILWGENTEAFF.

This clonotype was seen ten or more times. V usage is TRBV9 and J usage is TRBJ2-3; a possible D gene is TRBD2 (5 bases). V was pared by 0 bases and J by 1 base, with 18 bases between. Germline loops: CDR1 SGDLS, CDR2 YYNGEE. This CDR3 contains 18 residues. The CDR3 region is CASSVEDLMRERTDTQYF. The CDR3, as DNA: TGTGCCAGCAGCGTAGAGGACCTTATGAGGGAACGCACAGATACGCAGTATTTT.

This chain connects TRBV11-2 to TRBJ1-2, with D possibly matching TRBD1 (5 bases). Between the trimmed V and J ends, which lost 2 bases and 4 bases, there was a span of 11 bases. The CDR3 loop spans 14 amino acids. Germline CDR1 reads SGHAT; CDR2 reads FQNNGV. The CDR3 loop is CASSLRGASYGYTF. The CDR3 DNA follows: TGTGCCAGCAGCTTAAGAGGGGCCTCCTATGGCTACACCTTC.

In this sample, this clonotype turned up many times. This chain links TRBV28 with TRBJ1-1, with D possibly matching TRBD1 (5 bases). Germline assignment: CDR1 MDHEN and CDR2 SYDVKM. The CDR3 extends over 15 amino acids. V was pared by 5 bases and J by 0 bases, with 13 bases between. The CDR3 reads CASSPLTEMNTEAFF. CDR3 coding DNA: TGTGCCAGCAGTCCCTTGACAGAAATGAACACTGAAGCTTTCTTT. Using reference TRBV28 and TRBJ1-1 for the parts outside the CDR3, the full variable domain is DVKVTQSSRYLVKRTGEKVFLECVQDMDHENMFWYRQDPGLGLRLIYFSYDVKMKEKGDIPEGYSVSREKKERFSLILESASTNQTSMYLCASSPLTEMNTEAFFGQGTRLTVV.

This chain uses TRBV29-1 with TRBJ1-4; D remains ambiguous. The CDR3 loop spans 12 amino acids. Germline loops: CDR1 SQVTM, CDR2 ANQGSEA. The V gene lost 3 bases and the J gene lost 8 bases, with 10 bases spanning the gap. CDR3 residues: CSVEGVTEKLFF. CDR3 DNA sequence: TGCAGCGTTGAGGGCGTGACGGAAAAACTGTTTTTT.

This clonotype was seen once. This may arise from a read error, as a much more abundant clone is one base away. The chain carries TRBV7-2 and TRBJ1-5; unclear D gene. The length of the CDR3 is 14 residues. The germline gives CDR1 SGHTA, CDR2 FQGNSA. The CDR3 reads CVSSLNGFYQPQHF. As DNA, the CDR3 is TGTGTCAGCAGCTTAAATGGCTTCTATCAGCCCCAGCATTTT.

This sequence joins TRBV6-5 and TRBJ2-3, with 12 bases fitting TRBD2. This CDR3 has 16 amino acids. CDR1 and CDR2 (germline): MNHEY, SVGAGI. J lost 4 bases, V lost 2 bases, and 4 bases had no gene match. The CDR3 here is CASSYPASGGADTQYF. For the CDR3, the DNA is TGTGCCAGCAGTTACCCTGCTAGCGGGGGGGCAGATACGCAGTATTTT.

This clonotype was observed once. It may be a read error: a sequence one base away is much more abundant. The chain joins TRBV3-1 to TRBJ2-7, with 8 bases aligning to TRBD2. The CDR3 is 14 amino acids. The J segment lost 9 bases and the V segment lost 1 base, leaving 8 bases of the junction unmatched. The germline CDR1 and CDR2 sequences are LGHDT and YNNKEL (reference sequence). Here the CDR3 DNA reads TGTGCCAGCAGCCAAGGGTCCCTAGCGGGCGGGCAGTACTTC. It translates to CASSQGSLAGGQYF.

This clonotype was observed many times. The rearrangement uses TRBV11-2 and TRBJ2-2; no clear D. This CDR3 spans 16 amino acids. V was trimmed by 5 bases and J by 5 bases, leaving 18 bases between them. CDR1 SGHAT and CDR2 FQNNGV come from the germline V gene. The CDR3 nucleotides read TGTGCCAGCAGCGAAAACTCCCGGGTCTTTACCGGGGAGCTGTTTTTT. Translating gives CASSENSRVFTGELFF.

The J gene is TRBJ2-3, the V gene TRBV5-1; 9 nucleotides align to TRBD1. Germline V gene data show CDR1 as SGHRS and CDR2 as YFSETQ. Germline trimming cut 2 bases from V and 1 base from J; bases unmatched to any gene: 5. This CDR3 is 16 amino acids long. The DNA for the CDR3 is TGCGCCAGCAGCTTCAAACAGGGGGCTGGCACAGATACGCAGTATTTT. It specifies CASSFKQGAGTDTQYF.

V is TRBV7-9 and J is TRBJ1-2; D gene ambiguous. This CDR3 is built from 13 residues. V dropped 3 bases and J dropped 9 bases, with 14 bases sitting between them. Germline-derived CDR1 and CDR2 are SEHNR and FQNEAQ (reference sequence). CDR3 region: CASSLANQERYTF. Here the CDR3 DNA reads TGTGCCAGCAGCTTGGCAAATCAAGAGCGCTACACCTTC.

This clonotype was observed a few times. CDR3 residues: CASSFLPTGELFF. CDR3 nucleotides: TGTGCCAGCAGTTTTTTGCCTACCGGGGAGCTGTTTTTT. The V and J genes are TRBV28 and TRBJ2-2; D unclear. V shed 3 bases and J shed 5 bases, with 7 bases lying between them. CDR1 is MDHEN and CDR2 is SYDVKM in the germline V gene. This CDR3 spans 13 amino acids.

This clonotype was detected ten times or more. The chain has TRBV2 and TRBJ1-2; tentatively, D is TRBD1 (6 bases). The germline V and J ends were trimmed by 6 bases and 8 bases, with 13 bases remaining between them. The germline CDR1 and CDR2 sequences are SNHLY and FYNNEI. The CDR3 loop spans 12 amino acids. For the CDR3, the DNA is TGTGCCAGCAGAGCAGGGGTAGAGGGCTACACCTTC. As protein: CASRAGVEGYTF.